The 20 T cell receptor beta chains given below trace back to one sample, sequenced in a study of cytomegalovirus exposure and HLA in healthy donors. Clones were read by immunoSEQ multiplex PCR, and TCRdb kept only the in-frame ones, dropping some. This table has over 200,000 clones, almost 90% appearing once. Input material: PBMCs. The receptors were gathered from a woman younger than 35 in good health and CMV-seronegative.

This chain uses TRBV4-1 with TRBJ2-2, with D tentatively TRBD1 (5 bases). V dropped 2 bases and J dropped 5 bases, with 15 bases sitting between them. The CDR3 sequence is 16 residues long. CDR1 is MGHRA and CDR2 is YSYEKL in the germline V gene. CDR3 sequence reads: CASSQTSGFRTGELFF. CDR3 in DNA: TGCGCCAGCAGCCAAACATCAGGGTTTAGAACCGGGGAGCTGTTTTTT.

The chain joins TRBV13 to TRBJ2-1, with 8 positions matching TRBD2. The CDR3 length is 17 residues. The junction had 9 bases not matched to a gene; V was cut back by 2 bases and J by 3 bases. CDR1 and CDR2 from the germline V gene are PRHDT and FYEKMQ (reference sequence). DNA of the CDR3: TGTGCCAGCAGCTTAACCCCAGCGGGGGACCACTACAATGAGCAGTTCTTC. It encodes CASSLTPAGDHYNEQFF.

A single count supports this clone. This sequence joins TRBV28 and TRBJ2-7; D gene ambiguous. V was pared by 6 bases and J by 3 bases, with 6 bases between. The germline V gene encodes CDR1 MDHEN and CDR2 SYDVKM. The CDR3 is 11 residues long. The CDR3, as DNA: TGTGCCAGCAGCCAGTTCTACGAGCAGTACTTC. As protein: CASSQFYEQYF.

Details on this clone: Other DNA sequences in this specimen translate into the identical CDR3. The V call is TRBV18, the J call TRBJ1-1; perhaps TRBD1 as D (6 bases). Germline-derived CDR1 and CDR2 are KGHSH and LQKENI. V gave up 2 bases and J gave up 1 base, with 8 bases separating them. The CDR3 runs 14 residues. This CDR3 reads CASSPKGGNTEAFF. Written as DNA, the CDR3 is TGTGCCAGCTCACCAAAAGGGGGGAACACTGAAGCTTTCTTT.

As DNA, the CDR3 is TGTGCCAGCAGTTCAGGGACAGCTATGAACACTGAAGCTTTCTTT. Its protein product is CASSSGTAMNTEAFF. The chain links TRBV28 to TRBJ1-1; 7 bases are shared with TRBD1. CDR3 length: 15 amino acids. J was trimmed by 0 bases and V by 4 bases; bases with no gene match: 5. Per germline, CDR1 MDHEN and CDR2 SYDVKM.

The V call is TRBV4-1, the J call TRBJ1-5; the match to TRBD1 covers 9 bases. This CDR3 is built from 15 residues. Germline loops: CDR1 MGHRA, CDR2 YSYEKL. Losses at the gene ends were 0 bases for V and 7 bases for J; bases not matched to a gene: 4. CDR3 DNA sequence: TGCGCCAGCAGCCAAGAGGACAGGGGACTGCAGCCCCAGCATTTT. Amino acids: CASSQEDRGLQPQHF.

The gene calls are TRBV5-8 and TRBJ2-7; D uncertain. The CDR3 sequence is 13 residues long. Germline lookup yields CDR1 SGHTS and CDR2 YDEGEE. With 8 bases removed from V and 0 bases from J, the gap between germline ends came to 12 bases. The DNA of the CDR3 is TGTGCCAGTGACACCCCTGACTCCTACGAGCAGTACTTC. As protein: CASDTPDSYEQYF.

The rearrangement uses TRBV6-5 and TRBJ1-5, with 9 positions matching TRBD1. The V segment lost 6 bases and the J segment 3 bases; nucleotides outside the gene matches: 6. The CDR3 is 15 amino acids. The V gene's germline CDR1 is MNHEY and CDR2 SVGAGI. CDR3 in amino acids: CASRTGTGHNQPQHF. DNA of the CDR3: TGTGCCAGCAGGACCGGGACAGGGCACAATCAGCCCCAGCATTTT.

The V call is TRBV23-1, the J call TRBJ2-1; D possibly corresponds to TRBD1 (6 bases). TRBV23-1 is treated as an ORF (open reading frame) with a function not yet certain. CDR3 length: 15 amino acids. V shed 0 bases and J shed 8 bases, with 14 bases lying between them. CDR3 loop: CASSQSSRGMDEQFF. Written as DNA, the CDR3 is TGCGCCAGCAGTCAATCGTCTAGGGGGATGGATGAGCAGTTCTTC.

This clone was counted a single time. J is TRBJ2-1 and V is TRBV11-2, with 16 bases that match TRBD2. The CDR3 is 17 amino acids. The V and J ends lost 3 bases and 4 bases, in that order; junction bases with no gene match: 3. Per the germline V gene, CDR1 is SGHAT and CDR2 is FQNNGV. CDR3 sequence reads: CASSLGLAGGPYNEQFF. The DNA of the CDR3 is TGTGCCAGCAGCTTGGGACTAGCGGGAGGGCCGTACAATGAGCAGTTCTTC.

The chain links TRBV9 to TRBJ1-1, with D unresolved. Trimming stripped 3 bases from V and 7 bases from J, with 19 bases between. The CDR3 loop spans 15 amino acids. CDR1 is SGDLS and CDR2 is YYNGEE in the germline V gene. The CDR3 bases are TGTGCCAGCAGCGCCCAACCGAACGGTCGAGTTGAAGCTTTCTTT. Its protein product is CASSAQPNGRVEAFF. The full variable domain, its missing parts supplied by reference TRBV9 and TRBJ1-1, is DSGVTQTPKHLITATGQRVTLRCSPRSGDLSVYWYQQSLDQGLQFLIQYYNGEERAKGNILERFSAQQFPDLHSELNLSSLELGDSALYFCASSAQPNGRVEAFFGQGTRLTVV.

This sequence joins TRBV9 and TRBJ2-1; the D is unclear. V shed 0 bases and J shed 8 bases, with 9 bases lying between them. Germline values: CDR1 SGDLS, CDR2 YYNGEE. This CDR3 is built from 13 residues. Here the CDR3 DNA reads TGTGCCAGCAGCGTAGACAGTATCGATGAGCAGTTCTTC. Its protein product is CASSVDSIDEQFF.

The CDR3 sequence: CSVASRYPYEQYF. In DNA, the CDR3 is TGCAGCGTTGCAAGTCGGTACCCCTACGAGCAGTACTTC. The gene calls are TRBV29-1 and TRBJ2-7; D is undetermined. Germline assignment: CDR1 SQVTM and CDR2 ANQGSEA. This CDR3 contains 13 residues. The V end lost 4 bases, the J end lost 2 bases, and 12 bases lay between the germline ends.

V is TRBV2 and J is TRBJ2-7; 9 nucleotides align to TRBD2. Germline V lookup: CDR1 SNHLY, CDR2 FYNNEI. The trim removed 6 bases at V and 3 bases at J, leaving 6 bases unmatched. The CDR3 runs to 14 residues. CDR3 sequence (DNA): TGTGCCAGCAGGCCGGGACTAGCAATCTACGAGCAGTACTTC. This encodes CASRPGLAIYEQYF.

This clone was seen just once. This chain uses TRBV28 with TRBJ1-4, with D tentatively TRBD1 (5 bases). V shed 5 bases and J shed 2 bases, with 12 bases lying between them. The germline CDR1 and CDR2 sequences are MDHEN and SYDVKM. This CDR3 region has 15 residues. The CDR3 DNA sequence: TGTGCCAGCAGTCTCACGGGGGGGACTAATGAAAAACTGTTTTTT. Translated, it gives CASSLTGGTNEKLFF.

V and J are TRBV7-9 and TRBJ2-1; 9 nucleotides agree with TRBD1. Germline assignment: CDR1 SEHNR and CDR2 FQNEAQ (reference sequence). There are 13 residues in the CDR3. Trimming cost V 1 base and J 14 bases; bases outside gene matches: 6. The DNA for the CDR3 is TGTGCCAGCAGCTTAGTTAACGGACAGGGGAAGTTCTTC. It encodes CASSLVNGQGKFF.

The rearrangement links TRBV5-6 to TRBJ2-2; D is perhaps TRBD1 (5 bases). Between the trimmed V and J ends, which lost 5 bases and 3 bases, there was a span of 17 bases. The CDR3 runs 16 residues. Germline loops: CDR1 SGHDT, CDR2 YYEEEE. The CDR3 spells CASRPTDLLYTGELFF. As DNA, the CDR3 is TGTGCCAGCAGGCCGACAGACCTGCTTTACACCGGGGAGCTGTTTTTT.

This clone has just a few counts. The V call is TRBV6-1, the J call TRBJ1-5; 8 bases match TRBD1. This CDR3 contains 15 residues. Germline CDR1 and CDR2: MNHNS and SASEGT. The V and J ends lost 5 bases and 2 bases, in that order; junction bases with no gene match: 5. CDR3 DNA: TGTGCCAGCAGTAGGACAGGGCAGGGCAATCAGCCCCAGCATTTT. Residues: CASSRTGQGNQPQHF.

This chain uses TRBV30 with TRBJ1-4; a possible D gene is TRBD1 (5 bases). Deletions cut 4 bases from V and 8 bases from J, with 14 bases between. Germline lookup yields CDR1 GTSNPN and CDR2 SVGIG (reference sequence). The CDR3 is 13 residues long. CDR3 sequence: CAWMQGGREKLFF. CDR3 coding DNA: TGTGCCTGGATGCAGGGAGGAAGGGAAAAACTGTTTTTT.

This clone came up once. The chain combines TRBV15 with TRBJ2-7; the match to TRBD2 covers 10 bases. With 1 base clipped from V and 3 bases from J, the junction kept 12 bases outside the gene matches. Germline V gene lookup returns CDR1 LNHNV and CDR2 YYDKDF (reference sequence). The CDR3 sequence is 18 residues long. The CDR3: CATSRVGGVAGGFYEQYF. DNA of the CDR3: TGTGCCACCAGCAGAGTGGGGGGAGTAGCGGGAGGCTTCTACGAGCAGTACTTC.